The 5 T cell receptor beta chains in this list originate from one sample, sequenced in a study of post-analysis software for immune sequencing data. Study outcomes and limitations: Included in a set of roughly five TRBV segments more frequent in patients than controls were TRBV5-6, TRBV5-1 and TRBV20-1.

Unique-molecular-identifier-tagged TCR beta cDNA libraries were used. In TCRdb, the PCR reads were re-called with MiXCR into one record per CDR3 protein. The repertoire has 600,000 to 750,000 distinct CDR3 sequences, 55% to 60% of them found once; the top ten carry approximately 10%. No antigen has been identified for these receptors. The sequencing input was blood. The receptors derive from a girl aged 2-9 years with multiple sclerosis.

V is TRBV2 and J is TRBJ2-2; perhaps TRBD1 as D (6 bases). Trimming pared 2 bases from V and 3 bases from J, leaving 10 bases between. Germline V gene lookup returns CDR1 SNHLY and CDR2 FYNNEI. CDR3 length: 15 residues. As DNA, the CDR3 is TGTGCCAGCAGTGAACAGGGGCCGGACACCGGGGAGCTGTTTTTT. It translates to CASSEQGPDTGELFF.

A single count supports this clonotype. The CDR3 is CASSSSSGPYGYTF. CDR3 coding DNA: TGTGCCAGCAGTTCCAGTTCAGGGCCCTATGGCTACACCTTC. The chain employs TRBV2 and TRBJ1-2; a weak D match, TRBD1 (5 bases). The V and J ends lost 5 bases and 4 bases respectively, with 14 bases between them. This CDR3 is built from 14 residues. From germline, CDR1 is SNHLY and CDR2 FYNNEI.

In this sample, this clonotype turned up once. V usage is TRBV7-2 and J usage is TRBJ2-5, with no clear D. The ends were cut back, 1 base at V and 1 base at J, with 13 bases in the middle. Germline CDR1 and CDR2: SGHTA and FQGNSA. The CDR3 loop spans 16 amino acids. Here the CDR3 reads CASSLVVGMFQETQYF. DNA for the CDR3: TGTGCCAGCAGCTTAGTAGTGGGGATGTTCCAAGAGACCCAGTACTTC.

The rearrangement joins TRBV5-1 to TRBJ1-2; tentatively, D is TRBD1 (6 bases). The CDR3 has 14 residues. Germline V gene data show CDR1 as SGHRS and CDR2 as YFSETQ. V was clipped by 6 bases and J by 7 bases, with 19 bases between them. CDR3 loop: CASTPPGGLGGYTF. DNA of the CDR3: TGCGCCAGCACTCCCCCTGGGGGCCTTGGTGGCTACACCTTC.

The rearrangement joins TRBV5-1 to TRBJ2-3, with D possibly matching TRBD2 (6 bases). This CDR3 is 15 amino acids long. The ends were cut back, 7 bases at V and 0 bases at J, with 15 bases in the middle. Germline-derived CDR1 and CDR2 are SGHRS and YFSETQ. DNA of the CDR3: TGCGCCAGCGGAGCTCTAGCGACTAGCACAGATACGCAGTATTTT. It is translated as CASGALATSTDTQYF.